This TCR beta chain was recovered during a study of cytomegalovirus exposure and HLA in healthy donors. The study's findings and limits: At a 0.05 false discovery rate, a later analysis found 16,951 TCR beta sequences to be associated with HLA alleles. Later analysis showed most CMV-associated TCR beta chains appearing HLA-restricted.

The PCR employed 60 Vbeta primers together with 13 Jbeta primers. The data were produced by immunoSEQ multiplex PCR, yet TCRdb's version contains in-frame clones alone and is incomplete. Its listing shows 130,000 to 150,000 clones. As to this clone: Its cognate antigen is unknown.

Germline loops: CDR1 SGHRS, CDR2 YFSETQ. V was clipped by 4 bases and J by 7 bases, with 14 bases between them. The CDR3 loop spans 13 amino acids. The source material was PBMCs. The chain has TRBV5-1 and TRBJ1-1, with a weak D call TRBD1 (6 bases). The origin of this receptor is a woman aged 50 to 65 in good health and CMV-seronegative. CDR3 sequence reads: CASSSGTQSEAFF. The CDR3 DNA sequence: TGCGCCAGCAGCAGCGGGACACAGAGTGAAGCTTTCTTT.